This T cell receptor beta chain was profiled in a study of cytomegalovirus exposure and HLA in healthy donors. This CDR3 is 14 amino acids long. Trimming shortened V by 5 bases and J by 6 bases, and 13 bases separated the two germline ends. CDR1 is MGHDK and CDR2 is SYGVNS in the germline V gene. The PCR had 60 Vbeta and 13 Jbeta primers. Using immunoSEQ multiplex PCR, the repertoire was profiled, and TCRdb retains in-frame clones only, with some absent. Counted here are under 200,000 clones, around 75% occurring once; the ten biggest clones make up approximately 6%. Material for sequencing was PBMCs. V and J are TRBV25-1 and TRBJ2-2, with TRBD1 as a possible D gene (5 bases). This clonotype originated in a woman younger than 45 in good health and CMV-seropositive. CDR3 protein: CASSSIDSSGELFF. As DNA, the CDR3 is TGTGCCAGCAGTTCCATTGACAGTTCCGGGGAGCTGTTTTTT.